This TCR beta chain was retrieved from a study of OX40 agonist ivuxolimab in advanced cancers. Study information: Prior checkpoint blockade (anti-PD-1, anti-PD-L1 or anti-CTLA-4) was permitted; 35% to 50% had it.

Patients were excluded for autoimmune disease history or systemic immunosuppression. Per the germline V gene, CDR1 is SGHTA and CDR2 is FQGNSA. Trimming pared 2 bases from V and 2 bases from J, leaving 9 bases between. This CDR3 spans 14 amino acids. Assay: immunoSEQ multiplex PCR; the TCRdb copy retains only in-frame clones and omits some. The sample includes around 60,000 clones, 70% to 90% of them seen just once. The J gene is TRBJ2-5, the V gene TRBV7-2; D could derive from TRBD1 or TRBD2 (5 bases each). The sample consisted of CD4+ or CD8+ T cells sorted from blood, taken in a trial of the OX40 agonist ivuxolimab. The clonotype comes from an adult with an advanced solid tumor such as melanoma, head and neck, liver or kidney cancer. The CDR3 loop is CASSLMWGQETQYF. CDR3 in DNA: TGTGCCAGCAGCTTAATGTGGGGGCAAGAGACCCAGTACTTC.